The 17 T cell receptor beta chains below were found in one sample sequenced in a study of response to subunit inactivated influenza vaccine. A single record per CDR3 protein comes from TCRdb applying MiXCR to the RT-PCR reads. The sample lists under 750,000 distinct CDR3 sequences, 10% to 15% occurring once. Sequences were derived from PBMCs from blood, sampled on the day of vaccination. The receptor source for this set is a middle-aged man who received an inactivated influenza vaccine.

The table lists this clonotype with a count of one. The CDR3 coding sequence is TGTGCCAGCCAGAGGGGGAACACCGGGGAGCTGTTTTTT. This gives the protein CASQRGNTGELFF. This chain connects TRBV28 to TRBJ2-2; D assignment may be TRBD1 or TRBD2 (5 bases each). The CDR3 is made up of 13 amino acids. Per germline, CDR1 MDHEN and CDR2 SYDVKM. The germline V and J ends were trimmed by 8 bases and 1 base, with 8 bases remaining between them.

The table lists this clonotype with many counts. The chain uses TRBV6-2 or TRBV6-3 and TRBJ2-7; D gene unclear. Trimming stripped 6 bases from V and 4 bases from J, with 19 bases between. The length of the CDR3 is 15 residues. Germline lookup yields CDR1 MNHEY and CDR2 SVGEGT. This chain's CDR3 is CASSYPDRVSYEQYF. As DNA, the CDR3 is TGTGCCAGCAGCTACCCGGACCGGGTTAGTTACGAGCAGTACTTC.

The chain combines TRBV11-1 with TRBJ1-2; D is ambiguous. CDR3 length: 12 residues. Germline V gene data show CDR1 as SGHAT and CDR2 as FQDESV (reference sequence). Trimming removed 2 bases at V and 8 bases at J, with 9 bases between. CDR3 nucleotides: TGTGCCAGCAGCTTAACCAGAGACGGCTACACCTTC. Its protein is CASSLTRDGYTF.

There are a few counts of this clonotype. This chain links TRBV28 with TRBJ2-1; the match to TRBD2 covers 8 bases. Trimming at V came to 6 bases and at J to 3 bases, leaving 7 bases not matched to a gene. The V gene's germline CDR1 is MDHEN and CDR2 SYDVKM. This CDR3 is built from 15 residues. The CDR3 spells CASRPSGSGYNEQFF. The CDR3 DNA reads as TGTGCCAGCAGACCAAGCGGGAGTGGCTACAATGAGCAGTTCTTC.

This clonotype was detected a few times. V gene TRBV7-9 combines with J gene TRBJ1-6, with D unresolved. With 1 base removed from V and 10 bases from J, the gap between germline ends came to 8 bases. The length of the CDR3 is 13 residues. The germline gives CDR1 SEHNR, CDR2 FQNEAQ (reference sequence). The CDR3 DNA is TGTGCCAGCAGCTTAGTAGGGTTCTCACCCCTCCACTTT. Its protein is CASSLVGFSPLHF.

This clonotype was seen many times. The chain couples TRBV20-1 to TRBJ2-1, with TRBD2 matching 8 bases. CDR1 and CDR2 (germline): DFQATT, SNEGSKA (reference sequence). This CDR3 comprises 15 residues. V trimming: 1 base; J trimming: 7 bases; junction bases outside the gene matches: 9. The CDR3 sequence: CSARGGLGNRNEQFF. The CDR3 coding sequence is TGCAGTGCTAGAGGGGGACTAGGGAATCGAAATGAGCAGTTCTTC.

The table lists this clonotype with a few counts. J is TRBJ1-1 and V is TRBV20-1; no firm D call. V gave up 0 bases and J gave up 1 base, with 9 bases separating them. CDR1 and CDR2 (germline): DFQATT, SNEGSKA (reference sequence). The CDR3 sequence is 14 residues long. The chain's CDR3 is CSARDGPANTEAFF. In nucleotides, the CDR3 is TGCAGTGCTAGAGATGGCCCAGCGAACACTGAAGCTTTCTTT.

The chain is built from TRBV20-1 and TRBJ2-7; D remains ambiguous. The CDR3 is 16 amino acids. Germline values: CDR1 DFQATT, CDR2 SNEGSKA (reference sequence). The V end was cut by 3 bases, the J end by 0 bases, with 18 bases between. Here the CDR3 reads CSARGFPRSDSYEQYF. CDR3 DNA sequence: TGCAGTGCTAGGGGCTTCCCGCGGTCCGACTCCTACGAGCAGTACTTC.

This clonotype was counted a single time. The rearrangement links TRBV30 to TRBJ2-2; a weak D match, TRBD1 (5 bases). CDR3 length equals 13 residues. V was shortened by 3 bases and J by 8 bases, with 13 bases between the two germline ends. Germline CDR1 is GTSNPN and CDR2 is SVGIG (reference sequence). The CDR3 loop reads CAWRPTGQGELFF. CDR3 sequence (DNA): TGTGCCTGGAGGCCGACCGGACAAGGGGAGCTGTTTTTT.

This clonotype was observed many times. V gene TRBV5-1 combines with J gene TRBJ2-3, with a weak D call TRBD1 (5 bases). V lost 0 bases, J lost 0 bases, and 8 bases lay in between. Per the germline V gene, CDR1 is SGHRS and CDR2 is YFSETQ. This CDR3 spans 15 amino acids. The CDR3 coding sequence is TGCGCCAGCAGCTTGGCGGCAGGGAGCACAGATACGCAGTATTTT. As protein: CASSLAAGSTDTQYF.

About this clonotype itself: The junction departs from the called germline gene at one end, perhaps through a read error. The CDR3 coding sequence is TGTGCCAGCACGAGGATCAGCTCACCTAGCCAAGATACCCAGTACTTC. Protein sequence: CASTRISSPSQDTQYF. This sequence joins TRBV6-1 and TRBJ2-5; possible D gene TRBD2, 5 bases. The germline V gene encodes CDR1 MNHNS and CDR2 SASEGT. The CDR3 has 16 amino acids.

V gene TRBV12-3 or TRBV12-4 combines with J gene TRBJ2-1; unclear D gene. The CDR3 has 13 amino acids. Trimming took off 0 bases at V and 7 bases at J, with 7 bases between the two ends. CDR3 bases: TGTGCCAGCAGTTTAGCTGGAGCTAATGAGCAGTTCTTC. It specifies CASSLAGANEQFF.

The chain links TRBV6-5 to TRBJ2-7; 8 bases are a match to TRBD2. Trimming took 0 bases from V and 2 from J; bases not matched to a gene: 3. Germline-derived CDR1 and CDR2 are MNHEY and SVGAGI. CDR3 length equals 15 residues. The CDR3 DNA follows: TGTGCCAGCAGTTACTCGATAGCGGGACCCTACGAGCAGTACTTC. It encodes CASSYSIAGPYEQYF.

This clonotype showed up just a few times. Here the CDR3 reads CASSQDPRTSGLGTQYF. The DNA for the CDR3 is TGCGCCAGCAGCCAAGATCCCCGGACTAGCGGCTTGGGGACCCAGTACTTC. The chain recombines TRBV4-3 with TRBJ2-5; 10 nucleotides agree with TRBD2. This CDR3 has 17 residues. Looked up from germline, CDR1 is LGHNA and CDR2 is YSLEER. Trimming removed 0 bases from V and 7 bases from J; junction bases left unmatched: 11.

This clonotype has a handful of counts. Here the CDR3 DNA reads TGCGCCAGCAGCCAATACCGGCGGGAGGGCCAAAATACGCAGTATTTT. Amino acid sequence: CASSQYRREGQNTQYF. The genes are TRBV4-3 and TRBJ2-3, with TRBD2 identical over 9 bases. J gave up 7 bases and V 2 bases, and 10 bases lay outside the gene matches. Germline CDR1 LGHNA, CDR2 YSLEER. CDR3 length: 16 residues.

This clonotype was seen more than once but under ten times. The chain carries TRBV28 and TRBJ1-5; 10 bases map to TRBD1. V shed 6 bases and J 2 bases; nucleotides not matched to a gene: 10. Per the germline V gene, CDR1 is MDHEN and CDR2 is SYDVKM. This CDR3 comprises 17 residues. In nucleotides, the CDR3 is TGTGCCAGCAGCCGAATTGGGACAGGGGTTGGCAATCAGCCCCAGCATTTT. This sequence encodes CASSRIGTGVGNQPQHF.

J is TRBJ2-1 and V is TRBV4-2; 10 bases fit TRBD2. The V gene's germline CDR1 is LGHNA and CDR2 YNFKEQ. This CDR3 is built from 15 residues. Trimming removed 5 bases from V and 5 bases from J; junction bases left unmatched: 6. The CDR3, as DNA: TGTGCCAGCAGCAAACTAGCGGGGCAGGACAATGAGCAGTTCTTC. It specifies CASSKLAGQDNEQFF.